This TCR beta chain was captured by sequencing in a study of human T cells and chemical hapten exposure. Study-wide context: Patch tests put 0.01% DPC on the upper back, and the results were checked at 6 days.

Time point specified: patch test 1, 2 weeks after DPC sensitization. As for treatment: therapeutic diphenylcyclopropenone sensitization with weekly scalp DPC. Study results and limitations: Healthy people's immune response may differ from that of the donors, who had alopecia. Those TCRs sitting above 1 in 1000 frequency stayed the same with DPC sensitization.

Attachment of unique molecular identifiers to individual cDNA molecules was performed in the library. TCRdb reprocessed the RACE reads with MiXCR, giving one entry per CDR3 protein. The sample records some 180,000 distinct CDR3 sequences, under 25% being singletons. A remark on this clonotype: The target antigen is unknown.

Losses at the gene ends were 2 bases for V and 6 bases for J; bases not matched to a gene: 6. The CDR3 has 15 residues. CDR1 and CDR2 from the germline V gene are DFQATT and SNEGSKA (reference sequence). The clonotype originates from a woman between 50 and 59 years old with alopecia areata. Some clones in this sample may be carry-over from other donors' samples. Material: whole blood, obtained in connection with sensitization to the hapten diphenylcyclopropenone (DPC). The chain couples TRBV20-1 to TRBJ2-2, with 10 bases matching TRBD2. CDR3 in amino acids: CSARSLAGVPGELFF. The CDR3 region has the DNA TGCAGTGCTAGAAGCCTAGCGGGAGTACCCGGGGAGCTGTTTTTT.